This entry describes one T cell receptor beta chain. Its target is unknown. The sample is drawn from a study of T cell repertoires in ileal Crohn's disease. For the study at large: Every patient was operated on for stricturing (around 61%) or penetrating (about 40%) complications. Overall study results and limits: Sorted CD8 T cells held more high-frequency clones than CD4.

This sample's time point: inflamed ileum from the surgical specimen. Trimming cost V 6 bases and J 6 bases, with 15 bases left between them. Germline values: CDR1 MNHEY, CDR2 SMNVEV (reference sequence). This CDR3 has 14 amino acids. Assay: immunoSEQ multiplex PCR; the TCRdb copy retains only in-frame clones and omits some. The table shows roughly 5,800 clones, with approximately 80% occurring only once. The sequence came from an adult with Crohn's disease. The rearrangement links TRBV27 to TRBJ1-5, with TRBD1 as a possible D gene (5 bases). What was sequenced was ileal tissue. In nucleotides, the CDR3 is TGTGCCAGCAGACAAACAGGAATTGCTCAGCCCCAGCATTTT. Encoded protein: CASRQTGIAQPQHF.